Following are 20 T cell receptor beta chains from one sample sequenced in a study of cytotoxic CD8 clonotypes in ibrutinib-treated CLL. The table came from immunoSEQ multiplex PCR; TCRdb's copy has only in-frame clones and leaves some out. The sample contains some 310,000 clones, approximately 80% of which appear only once. This sample comprised PBMCs, obtained before ibrutinib treatment. Receptors originate from a human donor with chronic lymphocytic leukemia.

Turning to this clone: This sample also contains other DNA sequences that code for the same CDR3. The chain recombines TRBV10-3 with TRBJ2-1; D is perhaps TRBD1 (5 bases). The CDR3 loop spans 11 amino acids. The V and J ends lost 6 bases and 9 bases respectively, with 9 bases between them. Germline V CDR1 and CDR2: ENHRY, SYGVKD. The CDR3 protein is CAISLGVEQFF. DNA of the CDR3: TGTGCCATCAGCCTAGGGGTTGAGCAGTTCTTC.

This chain joins TRBV9 and TRBJ2-7; TRBD2 agrees at 7 bases. The germline gives CDR1 SGDLS, CDR2 YYNGEE. The CDR3 covers 15 residues. The J segment lost 0 bases and the V segment lost 4 bases, leaving 7 bases of the junction unmatched. The CDR3 loop is CASSPFGGTSYEQYF. The DNA for the CDR3 is TGTGCCAGCAGCCCGTTCGGGGGGACCTCCTACGAGCAGTACTTC.

The chain combines TRBV2 with TRBJ2-7, with a weak D call TRBD2 (5 bases). The CDR3 totals 11 residues. Trimming shortened V by 11 bases and J by 4 bases, and 12 bases separated the two germline ends. The germline V gene encodes CDR1 SNHLY and CDR2 FYNNEI. For the CDR3, the DNA is TGTGCCTCGGGAATTGTTTACGAGCAGTACTTC. Translation gives CASGIVYEQYF.

The chain is built from TRBV5-6 and TRBJ1-2; D call uncertain. The germline CDR1 and CDR2 sequences are SGHDT and YYEEEE. Trimming pared 3 bases from V and 4 bases from J, leaving 7 bases between. There are 12 residues in the CDR3. As DNA, the CDR3 is TGTGCCAGCAGCTCTTTGAGCTATGGCTACACCTTC. Translating gives CASSSLSYGYTF.

The chain combines TRBV15 with TRBJ1-5, with D hard to call. V dropped 0 bases and J dropped 1 base, with 13 bases sitting between them. There are 17 residues in the CDR3. Germline V lookup: CDR1 LNHNV, CDR2 YYDKDF (reference sequence). The CDR3 here is CATSRELEGRSNQPQHF. The DNA for the CDR3 is TGTGCCACCAGCAGAGAGCTTGAGGGAAGGAGCAATCAGCCCCAGCATTTT.

As regards this clone: The junction differs from germline at one of its ends, possibly a read error. The gene calls are TRBV6-4 and TRBJ2-6; D gene uncertain. CDR1 is MRHNA and CDR2 is SNTAGT in the germline V gene. The CDR3 runs 13 residues. The DNA of the CDR3 is TGTGCCAGCAGAGACTCTGGGGCCAACGTCCTGACTTTC. Encoded protein: CASRDSGANVLTF.

This clone was seen more than once but under ten times. Written as DNA, the CDR3 is TGTGCCATCAGTGAAGTAAGCACAGATACGCAGTATTTT. Residues: CAISEVSTDTQYF. V gene TRBV10-3 combines with J gene TRBJ2-3; D not certain. Trimming took off 3 bases at V and 0 bases at J, with 4 bases between the two ends. Germline CDR1 ENHRY, CDR2 SYGVKD. There are 13 residues in the CDR3.

The V and J genes are TRBV25-1 and TRBJ2-7, with 11 bases aligning to TRBD1. Germline V gene data show CDR1 as MGHDK and CDR2 as SYGVNS. The CDR3 covers 16 residues. V shed 3 bases and J 2 bases; nucleotides not matched to a gene: 6. The CDR3 loop is CASSDTWGQGAYEQYF. The CDR3 DNA follows: TGTGCCAGCAGTGATACTTGGGGACAGGGGGCCTACGAGCAGTACTTC.

The chain employs TRBV11-3 and TRBJ1-2, with 9 positions matching TRBD1. The CDR3 consists of 16 residues. Unmatched junction bases numbered 14, after V lost 5 bases and J lost 7 bases. Germline V gene lookup returns CDR1 SGHNT and CDR2 YENEEA. DNA for the CDR3: TGTGCCAGCAGCAACGCACCACACAGGGGGCGACGTGGCTACACCTTC. It is translated as CASSNAPHRGRRGYTF.

This chain links TRBV5-1 with TRBJ2-7; TRBD2 matches 9 bases. V shed 5 bases, J shed 9 bases, and the junction held 9 bases outside the gene matches. This CDR3 comprises 13 residues. The V gene's germline CDR1 is SGHRS and CDR2 YFSETQ. CDR3 bases: TGCGCCAGCAGTCTAGCGGGAAGGATGGGGCAGTACTTC. Residues: CASSLAGRMGQYF.

The chain links TRBV11-3 to TRBJ2-1; no firm D call. V dropped 1 base and J dropped 0 bases, with 10 bases sitting between them. The CDR3 extends over 16 amino acids. CDR1 and CDR2 (germline): SGHNT, YENEEA. CDR3 nucleotide sequence: TGTGCCAGCAGCTTAGGGGCCGGCAGCTCCTACAATGAGCAGTTCTTC. Translation gives CASSLGAGSSYNEQFF.

V is TRBV9 and J is TRBJ2-1; D is possibly TRBD2 (6 bases). CDR3 length equals 17 residues. Deletions cut 6 bases from V and 1 base from J, with 20 bases between. Germline CDR1 reads SGDLS; CDR2 reads YYNGEE. CDR3 sequence reads: CASTQGGGIGSYNEQFF. DNA of the CDR3: TGTGCCAGCACCCAAGGAGGCGGGATTGGTTCCTACAATGAGCAGTTCTTC.

The chain carries TRBV9 and TRBJ2-7; D is unresolved. This CDR3 contains 14 residues. The germline V gene encodes CDR1 SGDLS and CDR2 YYNGEE. Trimming took 0 bases from V and 0 from J, leaving 7 bases between them. The CDR3 protein is CASSVGASSYEQYF. DNA for the CDR3: TGTGCCAGCAGCGTAGGGGCAAGCTCCTACGAGCAGTACTTC.

This chain links TRBV2 with TRBJ2-2; 10 bases align to TRBD1. The CDR3 totals 16 residues. With 6 bases clipped from V and 4 bases from J, the junction kept 8 bases outside the gene matches. Per germline, CDR1 SNHLY and CDR2 FYNNEI. The CDR3 DNA follows: TGTGCCAGCAGCGACCGACAGGGGGCCATCACCGGGGAGCTGTTTTTT. It is translated as CASSDRQGAITGELFF.

CDR3 residues: CASSPGLAGGDTDTQYF. CDR3 DNA: TGCGCCAGCAGCCCGGGACTAGCGGGAGGGGACACAGATACGCAGTATTTT. The chain uses TRBV4-1 and TRBJ2-3; 16 positions agree with TRBD2. The CDR3 is 17 amino acids. Trimming cost V 4 bases and J 2 bases; bases outside gene matches: 3. Germline values: CDR1 MGHRA, CDR2 YSYEKL.

The V call is TRBV10-3, the J call TRBJ2-3; 10 nucleotides line up with TRBD2. The CDR3 has 16 residues. Germline V gives CDR1 ENHRY, CDR2 SYGVKD. The V gene end was trimmed by 1 base and the J gene end by 4 bases; junction bases not matched to a gene: 5. The CDR3 loop reads CAISEWASGRADTQYF. The CDR3 DNA follows: TGTGCCATCAGTGAGTGGGCTAGCGGGAGAGCAGATACGCAGTATTTT.

The rearrangement uses TRBV6-5 and TRBJ2-3; a possible D gene is TRBD2 (6 bases). The CDR3 consists of 15 residues. Germline assignment: CDR1 MNHEY and CDR2 SVGAGI. V lost 2 bases, J lost 2 bases, and 11 bases lay in between. The CDR3 sequence: CASSYVSGSTDTQYF. CDR3 DNA: TGTGCCAGCAGTTACGTTAGCGGATCCACAGATACGCAGTATTTT.

J is TRBJ2-3 and V is TRBV5-1; possibly TRBD2 for D (5 bases). This CDR3 is 15 amino acids long. V gave up 7 bases and J gave up 3 bases, with 18 bases separating them. CDR1 and CDR2 (germline): SGHRS, YFSETQ. CDR3 DNA: TGCGCCAGCCGATCTGGTCCGACGGGAACAGATACGCAGTATTTT. Its translation is CASRSGPTGTDTQYF.

The chain recombines TRBV4-2 with TRBJ2-7; TRBD2 matches at 8 bases. The CDR3 runs 15 residues. The V segment lost 1 base and the J segment 1 base; nucleotides outside the gene matches: 3. CDR1 is LGHNA, CDR2 YNFKEQ, per germline. CDR3 nucleotides: TGTGCCAGCAGCCAAGTACTAGCGGATTCCTACGAGCAGTACTTC. Its translation is CASSQVLADSYEQYF.

The chain employs TRBV5-4 and TRBJ2-1; no definite D call. Trimming stripped 0 bases from V and 7 bases from J, with 14 bases between. Germline loops: CDR1 SGHNT, CDR2 YYREEE (reference sequence). The CDR3 is made up of 15 amino acids. The CDR3 region is CASSLGVRVANEQFF. The CDR3 DNA follows: TGTGCCAGCAGCTTGGGAGTAAGGGTGGCGAATGAGCAGTTCTTC.